This TCR beta chain stems from a study of metastatic and nonmetastatic thyroid tumors (dated by TCRdb to the early 2020s). A note on the overall study: Repertoires from peripheral blood and from tumor or nodule tissue samples of malignant and benign thyroid patients were compared. What the work shows at the level of the full study, not this receptor alone: TCR beta diversity was reported as significantly higher in malignant tumors than in benign nodules, in both blood and tumor samples.

Library prep was done by PCR. Instrument on record: Illumina HiSeq 4000. The TCR beta-chain CDR3 region of each patient was profiled by high-throughput sequencing. The authors' analysis ran thus. CDR3 differences across clinicopathological groups were used to build a classifier for discriminating distant-metastatic papillary thyroid cancer patients. The Shannon index was used to measure repertoire diversity, and the Morisita-Horn index was used to measure how similar tumor and blood repertoires were. TCRdb itself trimmed the public reads at Q25 with fastp, ran MiXCR and retained productive beta chains. The V and J calls come from TCRdb's annotation, not from the publication. In all, the sample holds approximately 19,000 clones, and around 15% of those were seen once. More than 35% of the sample goes to the ten largest clones. This clone has just a few counts. This clone's antigen is unknown. Per-base qualities were not stored, and no clone one base away is much larger.

None of the patients had been given any treatment before thyroid surgery. Using T-cell receptor beta sequencing, the study looked back at clinical samples from patients collected from the early 2010s to the late 2010s. The specimen sequenced was blood. The receptor comes from a female donor with papillary thyroid cancer or a benign thyroid nodule (not recorded which). Some clones in this sample may be carry-over from other donors' samples.

The CDR3 region reads CASSEASGSSYEQYF. At the DNA level, the sequence is TGTGCCAGCAGTGAAGCGAGCGGGAGCTCCTACGAGCAGTACTTC. The rearranged segments are TRBV6-1 and TRBJ2-7; 8 bases in the middle match TRBD2. CDR1 is given as MNHNS and CDR2 as SASEGT, both from the germline V gene. V is trimmed back by 0 bases and J by 0 bases, and the junction contains 1 base that no gene match accounts for. Inclusive of the bounding cysteine and phenylalanine, the CDR3 is 15 residues long. Kept here is only the CDR3 DNA, which spans 45 bases and is read in frame from base 1.